The table lists the clone carrying this T cell receptor beta chain with a few counts. Its antigen is not known. The CDR3 covers 14 residues. The V gene lost 1 base and the J gene lost 5 bases, with 11 bases spanning the gap. The germline V gene encodes CDR1 SEHNR and CDR2 FQNEAQ (reference sequence). At collection, donors were nominally healthy, but unrecorded immune exposures were probable. 60 Vbeta and 13 Jbeta primers were used in PCR. The data were produced by immunoSEQ multiplex PCR, yet TCRdb's version contains in-frame clones alone and is incomplete. The table includes under 55,000 clones, over 70% detected once. The data derive from a study of cytomegalovirus exposure and HLA in healthy donors. Broader study findings: TCR beta sequences reportedly predicted most subjects' HLA-A and HLA-B alleles accurately. Clonal expansion was found to be greater in HLA-associated TCR beta chains than in equally common others in a later analysis.

The rearrangement joins TRBV7-9 to TRBJ2-5, with D perhaps matching TRBD2 (5 bases). The receptor was isolated from a man aged 18 to 29 in good health and CMV-seronegative. Sequencing input: PBMCs. The DNA of the CDR3 is TGTGCCAGCAGCTTAGTTTCGGGCGGGGAGACCCAGTACTTC. This sequence encodes CASSLVSGGETQYF.